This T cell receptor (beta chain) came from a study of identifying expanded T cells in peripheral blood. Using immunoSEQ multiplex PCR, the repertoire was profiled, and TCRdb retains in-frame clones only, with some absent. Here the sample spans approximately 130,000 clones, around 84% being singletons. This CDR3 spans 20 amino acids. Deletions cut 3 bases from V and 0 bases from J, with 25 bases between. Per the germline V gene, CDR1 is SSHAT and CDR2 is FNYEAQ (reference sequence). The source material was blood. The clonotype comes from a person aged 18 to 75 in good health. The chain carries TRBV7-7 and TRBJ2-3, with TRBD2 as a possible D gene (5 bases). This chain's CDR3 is CASSFVSPRELPNSTDTQYF. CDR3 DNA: TGTGCCAGCAGCTTCGTTAGCCCCCGGGAACTACCAAATAGCACAGATACGCAGTATTTT.